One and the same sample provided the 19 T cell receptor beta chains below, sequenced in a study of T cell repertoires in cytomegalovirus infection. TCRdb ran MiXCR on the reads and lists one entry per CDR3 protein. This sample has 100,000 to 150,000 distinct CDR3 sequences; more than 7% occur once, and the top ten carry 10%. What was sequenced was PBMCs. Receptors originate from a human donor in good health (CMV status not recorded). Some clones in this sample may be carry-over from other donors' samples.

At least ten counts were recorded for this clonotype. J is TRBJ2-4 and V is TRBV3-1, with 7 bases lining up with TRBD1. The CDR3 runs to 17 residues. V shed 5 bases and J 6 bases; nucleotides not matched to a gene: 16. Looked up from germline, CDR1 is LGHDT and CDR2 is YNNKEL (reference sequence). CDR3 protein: CASSVRTGGPKRNIQYF. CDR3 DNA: TGTGCCAGCAGCGTTCGGACAGGTGGCCCTAAGCGAAACATTCAGTACTTC.

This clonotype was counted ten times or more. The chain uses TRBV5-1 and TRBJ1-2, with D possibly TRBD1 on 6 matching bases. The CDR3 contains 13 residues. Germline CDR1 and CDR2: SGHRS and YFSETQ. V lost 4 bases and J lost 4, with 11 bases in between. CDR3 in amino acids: CASSQGQRYGYTF. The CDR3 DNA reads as TGCGCCAGCAGCCAAGGACAGCGCTATGGCTACACCTTC.

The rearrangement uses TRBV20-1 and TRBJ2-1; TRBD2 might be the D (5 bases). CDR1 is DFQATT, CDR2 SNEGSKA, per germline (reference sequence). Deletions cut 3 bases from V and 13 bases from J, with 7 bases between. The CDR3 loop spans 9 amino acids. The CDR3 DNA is TGCAGTGCTAGTCGGGGTCAGTTCTTC. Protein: CSASRGQFF.

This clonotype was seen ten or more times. CDR3 region: CASSLTASYEQYF. CDR3 DNA: TGTGCCAGCAGCTTGACAGCTTCCTACGAGCAGTACTTC. The rearrangement uses TRBV7-2 and TRBJ2-7; D possibly corresponds to TRBD1 (5 bases). CDR1 is SGHTA and CDR2 is FQGNSA in the germline V gene. The CDR3 is made up of 13 amino acids. The germline V and J ends were trimmed by 3 bases and 1 base, with 7 bases remaining between them. Combining the CDR3 with reference TRBV7-2 and TRBJ2-7 gives the whole variable domain GAGVSQSPSNKVTEKGKDVELRCDPISGHTALYWYRQSLGQGLEFLIYFQGNSAPDKSGLPSDRFSAERTGGSVSTLTIQRTQQEDSAVYLCASSLTASYEQYFGPGTRLTVT.

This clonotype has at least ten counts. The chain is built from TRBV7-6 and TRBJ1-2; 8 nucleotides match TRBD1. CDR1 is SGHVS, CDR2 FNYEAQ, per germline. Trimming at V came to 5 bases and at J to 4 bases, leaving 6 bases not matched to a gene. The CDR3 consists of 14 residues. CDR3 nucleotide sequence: TGTGCCAGCAGCAAACAGGGGGGGCCCTATGGCTACACCTTC. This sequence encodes CASSKQGGPYGYTF.

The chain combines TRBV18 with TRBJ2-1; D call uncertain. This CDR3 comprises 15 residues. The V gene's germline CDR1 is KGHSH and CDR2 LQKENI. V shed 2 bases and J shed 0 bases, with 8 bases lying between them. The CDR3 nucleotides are TGTGCCAGCTCACCAGGGGAAAGCTCCTACAATGAGCAGTTCTTC. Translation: CASSPGESSYNEQFF.

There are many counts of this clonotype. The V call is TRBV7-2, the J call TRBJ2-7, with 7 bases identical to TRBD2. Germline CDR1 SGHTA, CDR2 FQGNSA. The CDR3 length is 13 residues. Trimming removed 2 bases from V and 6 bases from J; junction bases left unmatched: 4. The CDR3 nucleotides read TGTGCCAGCAGCTTACCGGCGGGGGTCGAGCAGTACTTC. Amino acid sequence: CASSLPAGVEQYF.

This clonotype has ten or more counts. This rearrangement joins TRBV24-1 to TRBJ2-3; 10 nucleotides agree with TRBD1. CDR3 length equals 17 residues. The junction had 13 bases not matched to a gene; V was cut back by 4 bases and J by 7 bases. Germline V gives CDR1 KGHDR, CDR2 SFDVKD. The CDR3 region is CATSEPGQGTTLNTQYF. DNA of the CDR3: TGTGCCACCAGTGAACCGGGACAGGGGACTACACTGAATACGCAGTATTTT.

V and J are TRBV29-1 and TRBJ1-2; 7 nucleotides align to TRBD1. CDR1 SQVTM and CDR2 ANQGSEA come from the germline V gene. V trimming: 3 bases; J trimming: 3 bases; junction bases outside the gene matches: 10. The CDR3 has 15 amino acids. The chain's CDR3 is CSVDASGGIDYGYTF. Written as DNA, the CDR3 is TGCAGCGTTGATGCGTCAGGGGGGATCGACTATGGCTACACCTTC. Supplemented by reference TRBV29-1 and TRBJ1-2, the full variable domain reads SAVISQKPSRDICQRGTSLTIQCQVDSQVTMMFWYRQQPGQSLTLIATANQGSEATYESGFVIDKFPISRPNLTFSTLTVSNMSPEDSSIYLCSVDASGGIDYGYTFGSGTRLTVV.

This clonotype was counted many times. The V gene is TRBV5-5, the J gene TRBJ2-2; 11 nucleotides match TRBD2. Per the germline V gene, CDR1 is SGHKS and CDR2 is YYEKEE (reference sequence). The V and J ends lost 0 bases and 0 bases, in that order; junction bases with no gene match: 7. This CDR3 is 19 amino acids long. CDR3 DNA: TGTGCCAGCAGCTTGGTAGCGGGGGGGCTTTTCGCGAACACCGGGGAGCTGTTTTTT. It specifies CASSLVAGGLFANTGELFF.

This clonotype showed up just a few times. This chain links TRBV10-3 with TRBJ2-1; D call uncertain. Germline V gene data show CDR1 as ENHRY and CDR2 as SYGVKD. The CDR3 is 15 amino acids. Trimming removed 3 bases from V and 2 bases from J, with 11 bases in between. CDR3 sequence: CAISEAQKPYNEQFF. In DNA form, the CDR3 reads TGTGCCATCAGTGAAGCCCAGAAACCCTACAATGAGCAGTTCTTC.

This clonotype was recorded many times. This CDR3 is CASSLLLRVGTEAFF. The DNA of the CDR3 is TGTGCCAGCAGTTTACTACTCAGGGTCGGCACTGAAGCTTTCTTT. This chain connects TRBV12-3 or TRBV12-4 to TRBJ1-1, with a weak D call TRBD1 (5 bases). The CDR3 is 15 amino acids. The V gene lost 2 bases and the J gene lost 4 bases, with 14 bases spanning the gap.

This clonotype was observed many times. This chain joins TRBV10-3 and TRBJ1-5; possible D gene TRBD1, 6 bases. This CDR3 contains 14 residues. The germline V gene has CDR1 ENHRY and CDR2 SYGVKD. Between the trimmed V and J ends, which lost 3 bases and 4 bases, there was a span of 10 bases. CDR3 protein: CAISEGQPNQPQHF. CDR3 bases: TGTGCCATCAGTGAAGGACAGCCAAATCAGCCCCAGCATTTT.

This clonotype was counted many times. Here the CDR3 DNA reads TGTGCCAGCAGCTTATCGGCCCCGACAGACTTATATGGCTACACCTTC. Translation gives CASSLSAPTDLYGYTF. The chain links TRBV7-2 to TRBJ1-2; the D gene is possibly TRBD1 (5 bases). The germline V gene encodes CDR1 SGHTA and CDR2 FQGNSA. V was shortened by 2 bases and J by 5 bases, with 18 bases between the two germline ends. The CDR3 spans 16 residues.

The CDR3 bases are TGTGCCAGTACGGGACTCATCTCTGGAAACACCATATATTTT. It specifies CASTGLISGNTIYF. J is TRBJ1-3 and V is TRBV19, with D perhaps TRBD1 (5 bases). V lost 7 bases and J 0 bases, leaving 10 bases between the germline ends. CDR1 LNHDA and CDR2 SQIVND come from the germline V gene (reference sequence). This CDR3 is 14 amino acids long. Based on the CDR3 plus reference TRBV19 and TRBJ1-3, the full variable domain is DGGITQSPKYLFRKEGQNVTLSCEQNLNHDAMYWYRQDPGQGLRLIYYSQIVNDFQKGDIAEGYSVSREKKESFPLTVTSAQKNPTAFYLCASTGLISGNTIYFGEGSWLTVV.

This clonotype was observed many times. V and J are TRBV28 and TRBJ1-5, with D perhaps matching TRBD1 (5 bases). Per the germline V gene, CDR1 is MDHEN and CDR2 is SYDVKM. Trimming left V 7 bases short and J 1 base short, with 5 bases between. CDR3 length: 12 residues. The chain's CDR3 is CASKGSNQPQHF. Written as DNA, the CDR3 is TGTGCCAGCAAGGGGAGCAATCAGCCCCAGCATTTT.

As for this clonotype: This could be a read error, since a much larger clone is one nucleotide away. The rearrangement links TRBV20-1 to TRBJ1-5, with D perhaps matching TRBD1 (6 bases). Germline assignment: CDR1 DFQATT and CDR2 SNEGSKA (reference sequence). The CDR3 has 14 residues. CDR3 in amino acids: CSARGNRENQPQRF. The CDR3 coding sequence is TGCAGTGCTCGGGGGAACAGGGAAAATCAGCCCCAGCGTTTT.

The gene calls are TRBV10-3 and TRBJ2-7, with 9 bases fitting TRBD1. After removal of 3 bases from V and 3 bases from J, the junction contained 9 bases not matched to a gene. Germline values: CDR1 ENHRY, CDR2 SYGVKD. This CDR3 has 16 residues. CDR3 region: CAISDPWGTGNYEQYF. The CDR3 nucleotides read TGTGCCATCAGTGACCCCTGGGGGACAGGGAACTACGAGCAGTACTTC.

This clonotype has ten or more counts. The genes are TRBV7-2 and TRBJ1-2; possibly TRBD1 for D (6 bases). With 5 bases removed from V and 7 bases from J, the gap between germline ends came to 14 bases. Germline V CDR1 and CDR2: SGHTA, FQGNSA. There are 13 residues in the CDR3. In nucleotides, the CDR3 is TGTGCCAGCAGCCCGTTGCCCAGGGGTGGCTACACCTTC. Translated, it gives CASSPLPRGGYTF.